The 22 T cell receptor beta chains reported below all come from one sample, sequenced in a study of control samples from healthy donors and cancer patients. Method: immunoSEQ multiplex PCR; TCRdb's copy keeps in-frame clones and lacks some. This table holds 78,000 or so clones, more than 80% found once. The specimen was blood. The receptors were gathered from a man aged 50-60 years in good health.

In this sample, this clone turned up once. The CDR3 bases are TGCGCCAGCAGCCAACGTGACAGGGGGTTCTTAGCGAATGGCTACACCTTC. It translates to CASSQRDRGFLANGYTF. V usage is TRBV4-1 and J usage is TRBJ1-2, with 9 bases matching TRBD1. The CDR3 runs to 17 residues. Trimming cost V 2 bases and J 6 bases; bases outside gene matches: 13. In germline, CDR1 is MGHRA, CDR2 YSYEKL.

This chain connects TRBV27 to TRBJ2-1, with D uncertain. The CDR3 contains 13 residues. Germline values: CDR1 MNHEY, CDR2 SMNVEV (reference sequence). V was pared by 7 bases and J by 2 bases, with 9 bases between. The CDR3 DNA sequence: TGTGCCAGCACCGGGCAGGCCTACAATGAGCAGTTCTTC. Amino acids: CASTGQAYNEQFF.

The chain recombines TRBV3-1 (or the pseudogene TRBV3-2) with TRBJ1-2, with D uncertain. The CDR3 loop spans 14 amino acids. CDR1 and CDR2 (germline): LGHDT, YNNKEL (reference sequence). Deletions cut 2 bases from V and 4 bases from J, with 11 bases between. CDR3 loop: CASSQTIRTYGYTF. The CDR3 DNA reads TGTGCCAGCAGCCAAACCATCCGGACCTATGGCTACACCTTC.

This chain uses TRBV28 with TRBJ2-7; D is uncertain. V was cut by 6 bases and J by 9 bases, with 12 bases left in between. The CDR3 contains 11 residues. Germline V CDR1 and CDR2: MDHEN, SYDVKM. The CDR3 reads CASSRLSGQYF. The CDR3 DNA is TGTGCCAGCAGCCGCCTTAGTGGGCAGTACTTC.

This chain joins TRBV29-1 and TRBJ2-1; 7 positions agree with TRBD2. The CDR3 has 13 amino acids. The V gene's germline CDR1 is SQVTM and CDR2 ANQGSEA. J gave up 2 bases and V 5 bases, and 3 bases lay outside the gene matches. The CDR3, as DNA: TGCAGCGTTTATGCGGGAGCCTACAATGAGCAGTTCTTC. This codes for CSVYAGAYNEQFF.

This chain links TRBV7-9 with TRBJ2-7; D possibly corresponds to TRBD1 (6 bases). CDR1 and CDR2 (germline): SEHNR, FQNEAQ (reference sequence). The CDR3 extends over 15 amino acids. With 3 bases removed from V and 0 bases from J, the gap between germline ends came to 12 bases. The CDR3 DNA reads TGTGCCAGCAGCTTTCGGACAGATTTCTCCTACGAGCAGTACTTC. This sequence encodes CASSFRTDFSYEQYF.

This chain joins TRBV18 and TRBJ1-2, with D uncertain. V was shortened by 0 bases and J by 4 bases, with 12 bases between the two germline ends. The CDR3 has 15 amino acids. CDR1 is KGHSH, CDR2 LQKENI, per germline. CDR3 DNA sequence: TGTGCCAGCTCACCACCCTCGGCCACCTCCTATGGCTACACCTTC. Protein: CASSPPSATSYGYTF.

There are a few counts of this clone. The chain is built from TRBV5-4 and TRBJ1-3; TRBD1 is a possible D gene (5 bases). Trimming pared 4 bases from V and 0 bases from J, leaving 11 bases between. The CDR3 runs 15 residues. CDR1 SGHNT and CDR2 YYREEE come from the germline V gene (reference sequence). In DNA form, the CDR3 reads TGTGCCAGCAGCATCGGGGCCAGCTCTGGAAACACCATATATTTT. Translation: CASSIGASSGNTIYF.

V usage is TRBV4-2 and J usage is TRBJ1-6, with TRBD1 as a possible D gene (5 bases). This CDR3 region has 18 residues. Germline V lookup: CDR1 LGHNA, CDR2 YNFKEQ. V was clipped by 0 bases and J by 7 bases, with 19 bases between them. For the CDR3, the DNA is TGTGCCAGCAGCCAAGATAAGGTTTGGGACGGAGCCAATTCACCCCTCCACTTT. This translates into CASSQDKVWDGANSPLHF.

The rearrangement links TRBV6-6 to TRBJ1-2; D remains ambiguous. The ends were cut back, 4 bases at V and 0 bases at J, with 12 bases in the middle. The CDR3 runs 15 residues. Germline CDR1 reads MNHNY; CDR2 reads SVGAGI (reference sequence). The chain's CDR3 is CASSSAAEPNYGYTF. Here the CDR3 DNA reads TGTGCCAGCAGTTCTGCAGCTGAACCTAACTATGGCTACACCTTC.

The genes are TRBV7-3 and TRBJ2-1; a possible D gene is TRBD1 (5 bases). Trimming removed 0 bases from V and 5 bases from J, with 5 bases in between. The CDR3 length is 13 residues. The germline V gene has CDR1 SGHTA and CDR2 FQGTGA. This CDR3 is CASSLTGDNEQFF. The DNA for the CDR3 is TGTGCCAGCAGCTTAACAGGGGACAATGAGCAGTTCTTC.

The chain couples TRBV11-2 to TRBJ2-7; D uncertain. The length of the CDR3 is 13 residues. Germline V gene lookup returns CDR1 SGHAT and CDR2 FQNNGV. V shed 1 base and J shed 3 bases, with 7 bases lying between them. This CDR3 is CASSLVGFYEQYF. In DNA form, the CDR3 reads TGTGCCAGCAGCTTAGTTGGATTCTACGAGCAGTACTTC.

J is TRBJ1-5 and V is TRBV6-6; tentative D call: TRBD1 (5 bases). CDR3 length: 13 residues. CDR1 MNHNY and CDR2 SVGAGI come from the germline V gene (reference sequence). Trimming took 8 bases from V and 1 from J, leaving 9 bases between them. The CDR3 here is CASHPGSNQPQHF. As DNA, the CDR3 is TGTGCCAGCCACCCAGGGAGCAATCAGCCCCAGCATTTT.

The table lists this clone with a few counts. One junction end does not reproduce the germline sequence, and a read error may be involved. The rearrangement joins TRBV12-3 or TRBV12-4 to TRBJ2-7; D gene uncertain. The CDR3 covers 12 residues. CDR3 residues: CASSRGSNEQYF. The CDR3 DNA follows: TGTGCCAGCAGTCGAGGCTCCAACGAGCAGTACTTC.

V usage is TRBV18 and J usage is TRBJ2-1, with 10 bases fitting TRBD1. The germline V gene encodes CDR1 KGHSH and CDR2 LQKENI. The length of the CDR3 is 16 residues. V shed 0 bases and J 9 bases; nucleotides not matched to a gene: 8. Written as DNA, the CDR3 is TGTGCCAGCTCACCACCGGGGCGACAGGGGGCCGGTGAGCAGTTCTTC. It codes for CASSPPGRQGAGEQFF. Full variable domain (missing parts from reference TRBV18 and TRBJ2-1): NAGVMQNPRHLVRRRGQEARLRCSPMKGHSHVYWYRQLPEEGLKFMVYLQKENIIDESGMPKERFSAEFPKEGPSILRIQQVVRGDSAAYFCASSPPGRQGAGEQFFGPGTRLTVL.

A single count supports this clone. This chain links TRBV5-1 with TRBJ2-6; a possible D gene is TRBD1 (6 bases). Deletions cut 0 bases from V and 2 bases from J, with 15 bases between. Per the germline V gene, CDR1 is SGHRS and CDR2 is YFSETQ. This CDR3 spans 18 amino acids. Here the CDR3 reads CASSLARGQGPGANVLTF. In nucleotides, the CDR3 is TGCGCCAGCAGCTTGGCCAGAGGGCAGGGGCCTGGGGCCAACGTCCTGACTTTC.

The sample holds a few counts of this clone. The V and J genes are TRBV7-9 and TRBJ1-2; perhaps TRBD1 as D (6 bases). The CDR3 extends over 14 amino acids. CDR1 is SEHNR and CDR2 is FQNEAQ in the germline V gene (reference sequence). V was cut by 6 bases and J by 2 bases, with 13 bases left in between. CDR3 residues: CASSLQGPNYGYTF. Written as DNA, the CDR3 is TGTGCCAGCAGTTTACAGGGCCCAAACTATGGCTACACCTTC. The complete variable domain, with remaining parts taken from reference TRBV7-9 and TRBJ1-2, reads DTGVSQNPRHKITKRGQNVTFRCDPISEHNRLYWYRQTLGQGPEFLTYFQNEAQLEKSRLLSDRFSAERPKGSFSTLEIQRTEQGDSAMYLCASSLQGPNYGYTFGSGTRLTVV.

The rearrangement joins TRBV5-6 to TRBJ1-6; TRBD1 matches 8 bases. From germline, CDR1 is SGHDT and CDR2 YYEEEE. CDR3 length equals 13 residues. The V gene end was trimmed by 3 bases and the J gene end by 9 bases; junction bases not matched to a gene: 2. CDR3 loop: CASSSGGTSPLHF. The CDR3 nucleotides read TGTGCCAGCAGCTCAGGGGGCACTTCACCCCTCCACTTT.

This sequence joins TRBV30 and TRBJ1-1, with a tentative D call TRBD1 (6 bases). Germline V gene sequence: CDR1 GTSNPN, CDR2 SVGIG (reference sequence). The ends were cut back, 3 bases at V and 5 bases at J, with 16 bases in the middle. The CDR3 has 14 residues. CDR3 sequence (DNA): TGTGCCTGGAGACCGGGGGCGGAGGGGACTGAAGCTTTCTTT. It is translated as CAWRPGAEGTEAFF.

This clone was picked up a small number of times. The CDR3 DNA follows: TGTGCCACCGGGGGCCAGGGTCTCGAGCAGTACTTC. Amino acid sequence: CATGGQGLEQYF. The rearrangement joins TRBV10-3 to TRBJ2-7; D is possibly TRBD1 or TRBD2 (6 bases each). This CDR3 has 12 residues. Germline CDR1 reads ENHRY; CDR2 reads SYGVKD. V was clipped by 10 bases and J by 6 bases, with 16 bases between them.

This rearrangement joins TRBV5-4 to TRBJ1-1; D call uncertain. CDR1 and CDR2 from the germline V gene are SGHNT and YYREEE (reference sequence). This CDR3 spans 14 amino acids. The ends were cut back, 4 bases at V and 3 bases at J, with 13 bases in the middle. As DNA, the CDR3 is TGTGCCAGCAGCCTCCGGGCCCCGGACACTGAAGCTTTCTTT. Translating gives CASSLRAPDTEAFF. The whole variable domain, filled in from reference TRBV5-4 and TRBJ1-1, reads ETGVTQSPTHLIKTRGQQVTLRCSSQSGHNTVSWYQQALGQGPQFIFQYYREEENGRGNFPPRFSGLQFPNYSSELNVNALELDDSALYLCASSLRAPDTEAFFGQGTRLTVV.

The rearrangement uses TRBV2 and TRBJ2-1, with 9 bases that match TRBD2. The CDR3 is 17 amino acids. V was pared by 2 bases and J by 4 bases, with 9 bases of the junction left unmatched. Looked up from germline, CDR1 is SNHLY and CDR2 is FYNNEI. In nucleotides, the CDR3 is TGTGCCAGCAGTGAACTTTTAGCGGGAGTTGCGTACAATGAGCAGTTCTTC. Translation: CASSELLAGVAYNEQFF.